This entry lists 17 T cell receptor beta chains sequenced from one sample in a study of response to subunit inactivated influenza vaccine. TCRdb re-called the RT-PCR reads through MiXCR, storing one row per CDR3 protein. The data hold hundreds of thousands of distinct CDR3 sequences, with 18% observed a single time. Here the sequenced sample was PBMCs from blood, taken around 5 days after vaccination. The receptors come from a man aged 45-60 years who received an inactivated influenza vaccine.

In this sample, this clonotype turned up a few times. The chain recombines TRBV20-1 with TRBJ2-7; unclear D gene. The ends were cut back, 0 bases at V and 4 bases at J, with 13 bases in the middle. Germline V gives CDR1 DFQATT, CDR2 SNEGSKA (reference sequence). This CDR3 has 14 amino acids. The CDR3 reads CSARDPHRVYEQYF. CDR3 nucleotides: TGCAGTGCTAGAGATCCCCACAGAGTGTACGAGCAGTACTTC.

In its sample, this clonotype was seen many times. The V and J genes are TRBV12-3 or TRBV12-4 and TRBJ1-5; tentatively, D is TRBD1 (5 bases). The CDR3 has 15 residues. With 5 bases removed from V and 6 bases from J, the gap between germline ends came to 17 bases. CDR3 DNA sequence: TGTGCCAGCAGTCAGTACGGGGGGGAAAGTCAGCCCCAGCATTTT. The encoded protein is CASSQYGGESQPQHF.

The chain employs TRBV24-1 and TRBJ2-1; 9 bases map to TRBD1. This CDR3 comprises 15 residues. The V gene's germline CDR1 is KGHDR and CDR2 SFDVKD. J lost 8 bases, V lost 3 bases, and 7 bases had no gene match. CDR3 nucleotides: TGTGCCACCAGTGATGGGGGACAGGGTATGTATGAGCAGTTCTTC. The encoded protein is CATSDGGQGMYEQFF.

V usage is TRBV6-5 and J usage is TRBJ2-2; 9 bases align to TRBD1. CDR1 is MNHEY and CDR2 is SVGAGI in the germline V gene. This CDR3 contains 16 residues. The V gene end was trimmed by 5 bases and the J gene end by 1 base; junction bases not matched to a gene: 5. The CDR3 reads CASSLPGQGNTGELFF. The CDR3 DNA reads TGTGCCAGCAGTCTACCGGGACAGGGGAACACCGGGGAGCTGTTTTTT.

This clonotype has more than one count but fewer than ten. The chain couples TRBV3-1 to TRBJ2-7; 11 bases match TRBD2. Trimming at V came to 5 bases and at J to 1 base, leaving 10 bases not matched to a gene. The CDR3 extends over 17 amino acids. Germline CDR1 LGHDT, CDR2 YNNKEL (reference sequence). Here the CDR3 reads CASSARPGLADSYEQYF. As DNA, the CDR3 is TGTGCCAGCAGCGCCCGCCCGGGACTAGCGGATTCCTACGAGCAGTACTTC.

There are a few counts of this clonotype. The CDR3 loop is CASSYSISGVGGTEAFF. Written as DNA, the CDR3 is TGTGCCAGCAGTTACTCGATTTCTGGGGTAGGGGGCACTGAAGCTTTCTTT. The chain links TRBV6-5 to TRBJ1-1, with D perhaps TRBD1 (6 bases). The CDR3 has 17 residues. Germline assignment: CDR1 MNHEY and CDR2 SVGAGI. Between the trimmed V and J ends, which lost 0 bases and 4 bases, there was a span of 18 bases.

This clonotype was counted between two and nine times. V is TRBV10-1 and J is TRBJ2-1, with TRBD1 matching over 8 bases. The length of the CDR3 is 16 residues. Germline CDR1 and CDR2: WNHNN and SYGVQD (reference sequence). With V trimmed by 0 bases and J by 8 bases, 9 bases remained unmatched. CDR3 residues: CASSESFGDRLDEQFF. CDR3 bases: TGCGCCAGCAGTGAGTCGTTCGGGGACAGGTTGGATGAGCAGTTCTTC.

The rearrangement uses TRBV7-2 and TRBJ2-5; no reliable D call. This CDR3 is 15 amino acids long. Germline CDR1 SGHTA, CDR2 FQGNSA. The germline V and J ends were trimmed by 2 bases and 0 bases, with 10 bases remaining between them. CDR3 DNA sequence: TGTGCCAGCAGCTTAAGGGTGGCTAACCAAGAGACCCAGTACTTC. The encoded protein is CASSLRVANQETQYF.

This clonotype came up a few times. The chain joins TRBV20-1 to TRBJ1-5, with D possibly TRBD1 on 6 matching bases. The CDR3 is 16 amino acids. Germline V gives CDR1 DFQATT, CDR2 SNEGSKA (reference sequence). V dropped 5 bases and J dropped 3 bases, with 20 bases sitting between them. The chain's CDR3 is CSAPDSLRRNNQPQHF. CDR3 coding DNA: TGCAGTGCTCCGGACAGCCTCCGGAGGAACAATCAGCCCCAGCATTTT.

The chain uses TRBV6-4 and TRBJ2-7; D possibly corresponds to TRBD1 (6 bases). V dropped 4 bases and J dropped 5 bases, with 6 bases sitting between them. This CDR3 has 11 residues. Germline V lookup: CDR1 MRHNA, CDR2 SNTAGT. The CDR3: CASSAGDEQYF. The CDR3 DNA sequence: TGTGCCAGCAGTGCAGGGGACGAGCAGTACTTC.

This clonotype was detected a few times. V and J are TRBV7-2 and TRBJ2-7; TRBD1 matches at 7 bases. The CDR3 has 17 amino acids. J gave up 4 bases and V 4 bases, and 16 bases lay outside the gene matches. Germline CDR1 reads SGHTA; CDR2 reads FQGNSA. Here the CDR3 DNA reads TGTGCCAGCAGCTGGCAAGAGACAGGGATCGGCCTTTACGAGCAGTACTTC. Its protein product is CASSWQETGIGLYEQYF.

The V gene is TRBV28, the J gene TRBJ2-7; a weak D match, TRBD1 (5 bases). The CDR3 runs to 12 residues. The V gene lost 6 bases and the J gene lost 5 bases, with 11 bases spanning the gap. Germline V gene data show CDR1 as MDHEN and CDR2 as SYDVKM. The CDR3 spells CASRSGFHEQYF. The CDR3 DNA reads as TGTGCCAGCAGATCAGGGTTCCACGAGCAGTACTTC.

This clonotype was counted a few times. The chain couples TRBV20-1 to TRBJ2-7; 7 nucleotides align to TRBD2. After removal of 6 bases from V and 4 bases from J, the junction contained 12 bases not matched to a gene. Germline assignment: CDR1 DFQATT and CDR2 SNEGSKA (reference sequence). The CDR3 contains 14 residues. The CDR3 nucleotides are TGCAGTGCAAAAAGCGGGGCGGGGTCGTACGAGCAGTACTTC. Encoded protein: CSAKSGAGSYEQYF.

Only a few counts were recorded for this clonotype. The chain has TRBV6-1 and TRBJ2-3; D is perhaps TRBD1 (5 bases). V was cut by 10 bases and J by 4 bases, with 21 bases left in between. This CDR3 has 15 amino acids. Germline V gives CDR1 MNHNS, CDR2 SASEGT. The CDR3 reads CATSERRLGADTQYF. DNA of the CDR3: TGTGCCACCTCCGAGCGACGGCTAGGGGCAGATACGCAGTATTTT.

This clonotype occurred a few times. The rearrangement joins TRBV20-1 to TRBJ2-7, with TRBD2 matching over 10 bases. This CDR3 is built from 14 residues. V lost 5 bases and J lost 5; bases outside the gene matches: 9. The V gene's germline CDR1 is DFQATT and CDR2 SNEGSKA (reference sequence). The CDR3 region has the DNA TGCAGTGCTCTCCGGCTAGCGGGAGCGGACGAGCAGTACTTC. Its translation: CSALRLAGADEQYF.

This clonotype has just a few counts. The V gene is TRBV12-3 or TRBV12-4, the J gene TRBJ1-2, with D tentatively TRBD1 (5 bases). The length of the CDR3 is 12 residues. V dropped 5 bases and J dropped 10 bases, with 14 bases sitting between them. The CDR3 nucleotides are TGTGCCAGCAGTGTCACGGCCAGGGTCTACACCTTC. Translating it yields CASSVTARVYTF.

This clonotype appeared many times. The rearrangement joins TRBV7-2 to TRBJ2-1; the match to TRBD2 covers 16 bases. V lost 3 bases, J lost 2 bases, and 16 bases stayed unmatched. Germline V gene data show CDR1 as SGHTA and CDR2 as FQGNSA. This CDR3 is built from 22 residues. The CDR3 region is CASSFPVTGTSGGASPYNEQFF. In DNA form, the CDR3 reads TGTGCCAGCAGCTTCCCTGTAACCGGGACTAGCGGGGGGGCCTCCCCCTACAATGAGCAGTTCTTC.